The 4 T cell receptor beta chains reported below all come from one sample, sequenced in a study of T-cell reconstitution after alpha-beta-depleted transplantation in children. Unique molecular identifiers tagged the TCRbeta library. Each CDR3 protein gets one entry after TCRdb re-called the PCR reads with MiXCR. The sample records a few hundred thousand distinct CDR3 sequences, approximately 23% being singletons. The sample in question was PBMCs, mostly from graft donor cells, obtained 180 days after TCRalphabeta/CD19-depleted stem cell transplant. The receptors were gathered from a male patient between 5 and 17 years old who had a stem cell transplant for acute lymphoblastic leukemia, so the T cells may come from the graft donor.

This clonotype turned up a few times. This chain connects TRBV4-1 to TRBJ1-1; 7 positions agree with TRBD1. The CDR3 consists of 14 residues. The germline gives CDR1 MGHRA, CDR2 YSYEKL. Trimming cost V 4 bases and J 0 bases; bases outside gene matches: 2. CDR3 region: CASSPQGMNTEAFF. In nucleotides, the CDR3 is TGCGCCAGCAGCCCACAGGGGATGAACACTGAAGCTTTCTTT.

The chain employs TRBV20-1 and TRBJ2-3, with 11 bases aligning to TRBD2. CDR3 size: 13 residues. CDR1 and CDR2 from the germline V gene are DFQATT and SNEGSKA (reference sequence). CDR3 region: CSWTSGFTDTQYF. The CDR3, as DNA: TGCAGCTGGACTAGCGGGTTCACAGATACGCAGTATTTT.

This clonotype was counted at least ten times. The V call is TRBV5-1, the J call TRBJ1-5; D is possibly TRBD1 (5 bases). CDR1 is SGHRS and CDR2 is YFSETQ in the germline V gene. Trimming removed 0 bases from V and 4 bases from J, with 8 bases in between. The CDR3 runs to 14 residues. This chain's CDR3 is CASSLVGGNQPQHF. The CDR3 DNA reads TGCGCCAGCAGCTTGGTTGGGGGGAATCAGCCCCAGCATTTT.

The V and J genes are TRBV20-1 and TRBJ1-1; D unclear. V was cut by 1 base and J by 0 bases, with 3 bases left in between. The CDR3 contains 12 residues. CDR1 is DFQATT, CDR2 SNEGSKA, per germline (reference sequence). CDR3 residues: CSARAMNTEAFF. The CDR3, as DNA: TGCAGTGCTAGAGCAATGAACACTGAAGCTTTCTTT.